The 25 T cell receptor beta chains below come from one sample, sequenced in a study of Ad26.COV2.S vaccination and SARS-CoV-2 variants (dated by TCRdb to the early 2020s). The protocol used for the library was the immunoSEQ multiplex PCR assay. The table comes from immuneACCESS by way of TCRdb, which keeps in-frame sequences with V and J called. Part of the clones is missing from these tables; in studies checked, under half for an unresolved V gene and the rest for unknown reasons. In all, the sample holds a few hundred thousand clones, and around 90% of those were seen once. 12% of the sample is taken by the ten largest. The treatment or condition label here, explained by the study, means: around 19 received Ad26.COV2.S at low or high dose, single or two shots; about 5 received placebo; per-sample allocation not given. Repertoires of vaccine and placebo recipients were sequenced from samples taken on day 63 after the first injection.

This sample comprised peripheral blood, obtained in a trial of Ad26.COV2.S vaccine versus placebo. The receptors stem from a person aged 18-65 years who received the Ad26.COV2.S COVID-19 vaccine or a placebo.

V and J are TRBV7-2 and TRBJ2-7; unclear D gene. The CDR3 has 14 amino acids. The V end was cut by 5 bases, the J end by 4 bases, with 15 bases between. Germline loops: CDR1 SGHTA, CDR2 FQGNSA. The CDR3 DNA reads TGTGCCAGCAGCCTGTCACAAGGGAAGTACGAGCAGTACTTC. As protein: CASSLSQGKYEQYF.

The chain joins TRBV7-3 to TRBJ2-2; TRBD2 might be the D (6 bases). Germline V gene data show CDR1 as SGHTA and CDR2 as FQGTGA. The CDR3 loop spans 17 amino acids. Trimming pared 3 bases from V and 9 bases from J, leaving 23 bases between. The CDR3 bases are TGTGCCAGCAGCTTTTTCCATCTCGGGAGTGGGGCCCGGGAGCTGTTTTTT. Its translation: CASSFFHLGSGARELFF.

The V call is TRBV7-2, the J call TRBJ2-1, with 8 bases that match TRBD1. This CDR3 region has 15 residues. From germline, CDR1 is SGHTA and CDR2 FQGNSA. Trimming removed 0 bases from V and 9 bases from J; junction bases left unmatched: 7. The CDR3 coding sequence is TGTGCCAGCAGCTTAGCATGGACAGGGAACTCTGAGCAGTTCTTC. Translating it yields CASSLAWTGNSEQFF.

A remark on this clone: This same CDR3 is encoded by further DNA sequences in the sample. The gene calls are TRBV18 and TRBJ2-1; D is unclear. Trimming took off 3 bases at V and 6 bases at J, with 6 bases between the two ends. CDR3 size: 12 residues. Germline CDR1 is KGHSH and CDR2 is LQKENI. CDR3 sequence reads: CASSPPGNEQFF. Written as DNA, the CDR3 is TGTGCCAGCTCACCGCCCGGCAATGAGCAGTTCTTC.

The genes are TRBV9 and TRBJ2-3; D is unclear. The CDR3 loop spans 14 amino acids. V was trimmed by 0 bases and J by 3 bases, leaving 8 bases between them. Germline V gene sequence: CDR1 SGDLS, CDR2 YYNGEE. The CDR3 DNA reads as TGTGCCAGCAGCGTAGCGGGCGTAACAGATACGCAGTATTTT. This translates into CASSVAGVTDTQYF.

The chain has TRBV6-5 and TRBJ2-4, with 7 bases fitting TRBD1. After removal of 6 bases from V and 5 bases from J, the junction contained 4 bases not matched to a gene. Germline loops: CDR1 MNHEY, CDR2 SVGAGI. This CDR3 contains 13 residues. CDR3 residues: CASRTGIQNIQYF. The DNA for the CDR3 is TGTGCCAGCAGGACAGGGATTCAAAACATTCAGTACTTC.

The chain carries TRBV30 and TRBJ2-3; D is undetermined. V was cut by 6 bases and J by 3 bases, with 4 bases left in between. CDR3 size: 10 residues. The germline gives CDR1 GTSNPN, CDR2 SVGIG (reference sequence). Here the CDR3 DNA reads TGTGCCTGTACGACAGATACGCAGTATTTT. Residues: CACTTDTQYF.

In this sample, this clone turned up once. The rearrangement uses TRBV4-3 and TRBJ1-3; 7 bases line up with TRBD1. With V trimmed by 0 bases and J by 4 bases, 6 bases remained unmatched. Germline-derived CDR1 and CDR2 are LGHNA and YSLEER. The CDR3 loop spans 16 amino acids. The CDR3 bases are TGCGCCAGCAGCCAAGATTCAGGGGGAGGAGGAAACACCATATATTTT. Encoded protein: CASSQDSGGGGNTIYF.

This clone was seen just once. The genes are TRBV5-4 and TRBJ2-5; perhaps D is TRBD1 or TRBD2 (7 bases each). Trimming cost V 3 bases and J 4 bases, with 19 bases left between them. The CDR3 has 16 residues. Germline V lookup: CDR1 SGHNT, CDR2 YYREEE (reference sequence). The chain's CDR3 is CASSSGRGRGGETQYF. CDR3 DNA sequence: TGTGCCAGCAGCTCGGGACGAGGCAGGGGGGGAGAGACCCAGTACTTC.

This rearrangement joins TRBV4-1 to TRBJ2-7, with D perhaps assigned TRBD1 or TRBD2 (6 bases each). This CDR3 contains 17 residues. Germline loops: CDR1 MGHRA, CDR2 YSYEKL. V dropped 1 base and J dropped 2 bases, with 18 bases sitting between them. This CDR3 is CASSQVASGAGTYEQYF. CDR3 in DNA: TGCGCCAGCAGCCAAGTCGCATCGGGGGCGGGTACCTACGAGCAGTACTTC.

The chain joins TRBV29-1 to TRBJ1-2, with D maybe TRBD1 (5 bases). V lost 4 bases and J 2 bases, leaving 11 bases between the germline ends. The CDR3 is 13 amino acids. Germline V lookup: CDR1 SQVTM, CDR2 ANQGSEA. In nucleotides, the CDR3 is TGCAGCGTTGTCAGGGAAATGAACTATGGCTACACCTTC. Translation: CSVVREMNYGYTF.

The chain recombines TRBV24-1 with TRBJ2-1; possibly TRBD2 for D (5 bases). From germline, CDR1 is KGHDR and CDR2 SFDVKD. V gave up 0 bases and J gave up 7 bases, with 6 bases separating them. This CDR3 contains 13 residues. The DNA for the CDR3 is TGTGCCACCAGTGATTTGAGACTAAATGAGCAGTTCTTC. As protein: CATSDLRLNEQFF.

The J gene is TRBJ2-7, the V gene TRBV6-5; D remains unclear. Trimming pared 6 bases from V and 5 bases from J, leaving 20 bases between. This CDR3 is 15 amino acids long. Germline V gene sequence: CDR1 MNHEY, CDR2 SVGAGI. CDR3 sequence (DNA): TGTGCCAGCAGACACAACCTTTTCCCCCCGGACGAGCAGTACTTC. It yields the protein CASRHNLFPPDEQYF.

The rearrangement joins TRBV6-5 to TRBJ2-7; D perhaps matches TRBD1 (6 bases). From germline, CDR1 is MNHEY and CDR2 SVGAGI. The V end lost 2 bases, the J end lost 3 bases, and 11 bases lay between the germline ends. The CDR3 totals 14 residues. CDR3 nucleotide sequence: TGTGCCAGCAGTTACCGGCAGGGGATCTACGAGCAGTACTTC. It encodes CASSYRQGIYEQYF.

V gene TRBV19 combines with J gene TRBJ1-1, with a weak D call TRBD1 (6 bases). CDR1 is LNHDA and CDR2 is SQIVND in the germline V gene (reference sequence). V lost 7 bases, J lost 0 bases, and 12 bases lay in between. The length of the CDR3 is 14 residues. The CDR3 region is CASTDDRLNTEAFF. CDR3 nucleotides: TGTGCCAGTACCGACGACAGGTTGAACACTGAAGCTTTCTTT.

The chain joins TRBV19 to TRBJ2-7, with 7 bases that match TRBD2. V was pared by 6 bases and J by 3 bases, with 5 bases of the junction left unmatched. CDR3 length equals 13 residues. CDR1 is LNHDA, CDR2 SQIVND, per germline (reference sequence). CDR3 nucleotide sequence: TGTGCCAGTAGCAACGGGGGGTACTACGAGCAGTACTTC. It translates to CASSNGGYYEQYF.

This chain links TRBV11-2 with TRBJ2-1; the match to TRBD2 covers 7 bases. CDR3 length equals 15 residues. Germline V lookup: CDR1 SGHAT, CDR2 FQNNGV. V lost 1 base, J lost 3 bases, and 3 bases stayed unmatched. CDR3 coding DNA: TGTGCCAGCAGCTTAGTTGCTAGCGGCTACAATGAGCAGTTCTTC. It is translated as CASSLVASGYNEQFF. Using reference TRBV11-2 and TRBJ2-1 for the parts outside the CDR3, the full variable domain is EAGVAQSPRYKIIEKRQSVAFWCNPISGHATLYWYQQILGQGPKLLIQFQNNGVVDDSQLPKDRFSAERLKGVDSTLKIQPAKLEDSAVYLCASSLVASGYNEQFFGPGTRLTVL.

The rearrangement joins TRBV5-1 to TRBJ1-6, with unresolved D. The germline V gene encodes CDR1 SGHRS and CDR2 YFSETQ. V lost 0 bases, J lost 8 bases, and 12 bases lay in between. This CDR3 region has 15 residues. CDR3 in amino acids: CASSLAPRQDSPLHF. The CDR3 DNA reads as TGCGCCAGCAGCTTGGCCCCGAGGCAGGATTCACCCCTCCACTTT.

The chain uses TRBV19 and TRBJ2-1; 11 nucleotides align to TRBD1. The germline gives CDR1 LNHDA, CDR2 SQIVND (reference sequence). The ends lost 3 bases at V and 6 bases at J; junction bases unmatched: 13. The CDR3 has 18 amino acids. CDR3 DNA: TGTGCCAGTAGTATGGCCAACCTCGGGACAGGGGGTTTCAATGAGCAGTTCTTC. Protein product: CASSMANLGTGGFNEQFF.

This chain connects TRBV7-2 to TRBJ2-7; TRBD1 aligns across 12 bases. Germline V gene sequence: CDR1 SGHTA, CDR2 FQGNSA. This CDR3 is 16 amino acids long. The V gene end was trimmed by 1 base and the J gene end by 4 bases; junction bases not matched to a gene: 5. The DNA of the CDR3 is TGTGCCAGCAGCTTAGAAGGGACAGGGGGCTATTACGAGCAGTACTTC. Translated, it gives CASSLEGTGGYYEQYF.

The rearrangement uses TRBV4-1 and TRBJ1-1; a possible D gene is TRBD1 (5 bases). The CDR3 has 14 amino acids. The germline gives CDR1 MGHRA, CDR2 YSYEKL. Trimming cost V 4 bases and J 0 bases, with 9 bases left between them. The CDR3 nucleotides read TGCGCCAGCAGCCCGGGACTGCTGAACACTGAAGCTTTCTTT. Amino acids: CASSPGLLNTEAFF.

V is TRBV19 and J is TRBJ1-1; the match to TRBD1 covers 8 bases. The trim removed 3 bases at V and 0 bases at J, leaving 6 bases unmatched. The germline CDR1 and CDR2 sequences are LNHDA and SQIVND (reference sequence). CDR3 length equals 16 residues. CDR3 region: CASSIGQGAVNTEAFF. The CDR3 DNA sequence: TGTGCCAGTAGTATCGGGCAGGGGGCCGTGAACACTGAAGCTTTCTTT.

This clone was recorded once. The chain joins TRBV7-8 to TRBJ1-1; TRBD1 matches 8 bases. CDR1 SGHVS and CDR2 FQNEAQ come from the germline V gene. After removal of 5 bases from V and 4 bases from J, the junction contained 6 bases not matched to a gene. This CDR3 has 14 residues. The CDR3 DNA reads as TGTGCCAGCAGCACGGGACAGGCTCTCACTGAAGCTTTCTTT. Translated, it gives CASSTGQALTEAFF.

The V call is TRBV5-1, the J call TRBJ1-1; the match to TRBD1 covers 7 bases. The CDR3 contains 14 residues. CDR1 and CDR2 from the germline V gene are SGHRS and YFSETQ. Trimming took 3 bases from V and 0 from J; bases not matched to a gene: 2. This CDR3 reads CASSSTGLNTEAFF. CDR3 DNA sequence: TGCGCCAGCAGCTCGACAGGGTTGAACACTGAAGCTTTCTTT.

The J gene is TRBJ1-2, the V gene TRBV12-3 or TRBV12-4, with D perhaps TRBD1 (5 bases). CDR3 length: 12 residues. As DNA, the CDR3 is TGTGCTACGGGGCGGACGCTCTATGGCTACACCTTC. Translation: CATGRTLYGYTF.